This T cell receptor beta chain is from a study of blood T cell repertoires in COVID-19. Study details: Both acute and convalescent COVID-19 samples were obtained from the United States, Italy and Spain. T cells, B-cell-depleted T cells, or PBMCs provided the cDNA or gDNA that served as material.

In the original processing: The assay estimated nucleated cells by amplifying reference gene primers. Here immunoSEQ multiplex PCR was the method, and the copy in TCRdb shows in-frame clones only, minus some. V, J and clone size were drawn from that table, and D and trimming were deduced from the DNA. This repertoire shows about 100,000 clones, more than 85% found once; its top ten account for roughly 1.9%. V dropped 6 bases and J dropped 1; count of bases not matched to a gene: 8. The CDR3 length is 14 residues. Germline CDR1 is SQVTM and CDR2 is ANQGSEA. The source of this sequence is a middle-aged man with active COVID-19. The chain uses TRBV29-1 and TRBJ1-1; 7 bases are shared with TRBD1. The sequencing sample was made of peripheral blood. CDR3 nucleotide sequence: TGCAGCGTCGCCGACAGGGCGAAGAACACTGAAGCTTTCTTT. The encoded protein is CSVADRAKNTEAFF. Full variable domain (rest looked up from reference TRBV29-1 and TRBJ1-1): SAVISQKPSRDICQRGTSLTIQCQVDSQVTMMFWYRQQPGQSLTLIATANQGSEATYESGFVIDKFPISRPNLTFSTLTVSNMSPEDSSIYLCSVADRAKNTEAFFGQGTRLTVV.